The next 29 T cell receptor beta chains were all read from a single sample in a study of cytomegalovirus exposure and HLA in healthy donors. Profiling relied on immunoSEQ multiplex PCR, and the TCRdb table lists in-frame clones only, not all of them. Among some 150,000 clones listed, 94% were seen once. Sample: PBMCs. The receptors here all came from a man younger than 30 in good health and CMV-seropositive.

The CDR3 DNA reads TGTGCCAGCAGCGTTGGACAGGGAGTCACAGATACGCAGTATTTT. This codes for CASSVGQGVTDTQYF. The V call is TRBV9, the J call TRBJ2-3, with 8 bases fitting TRBD1. Trimming at V came to 2 bases and at J to 2 bases, leaving 4 bases not matched to a gene. The CDR3 covers 15 residues. CDR1 is SGDLS, CDR2 YYNGEE, per germline.

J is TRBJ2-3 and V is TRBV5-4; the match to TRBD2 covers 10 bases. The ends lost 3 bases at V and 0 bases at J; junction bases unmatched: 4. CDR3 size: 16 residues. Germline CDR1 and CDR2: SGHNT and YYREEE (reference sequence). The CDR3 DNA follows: TGTGCCAGCAGCTCTAAGACTAGCGGGAGCACAGATACGCAGTATTTT. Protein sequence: CASSSKTSGSTDTQYF.

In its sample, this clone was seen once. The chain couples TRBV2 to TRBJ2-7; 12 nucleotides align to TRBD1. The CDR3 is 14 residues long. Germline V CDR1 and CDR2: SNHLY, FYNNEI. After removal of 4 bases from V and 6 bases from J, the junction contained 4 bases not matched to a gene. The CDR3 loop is CASSGRDRGREQYF. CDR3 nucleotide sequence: TGTGCCAGCAGTGGGCGGGACAGGGGGCGCGAGCAGTACTTC.

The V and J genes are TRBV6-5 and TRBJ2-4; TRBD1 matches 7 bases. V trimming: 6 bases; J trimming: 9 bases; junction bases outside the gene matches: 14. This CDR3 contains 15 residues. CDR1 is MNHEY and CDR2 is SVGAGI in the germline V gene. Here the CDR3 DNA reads TGTGCCAGCAGCCCCTCCCGGGACAGAATTATCATTCAGTACTTC. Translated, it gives CASSPSRDRIIIQYF.

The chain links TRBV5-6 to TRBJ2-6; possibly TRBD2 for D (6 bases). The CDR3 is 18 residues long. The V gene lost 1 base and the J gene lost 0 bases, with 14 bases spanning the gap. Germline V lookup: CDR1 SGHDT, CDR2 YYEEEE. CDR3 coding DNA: TGTGCCAGCAGCTTGTTGAAGGGACTTAACTCTGGGGCCAACGTCCTGACTTTC. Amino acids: CASSLLKGLNSGANVLTF.

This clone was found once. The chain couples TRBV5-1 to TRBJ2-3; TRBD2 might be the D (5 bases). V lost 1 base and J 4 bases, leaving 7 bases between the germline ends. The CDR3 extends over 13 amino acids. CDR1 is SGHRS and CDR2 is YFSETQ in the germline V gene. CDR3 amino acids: CASSLTRPDTQYF. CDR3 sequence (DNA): TGCGCCAGCAGCTTGACTAGACCAGATACGCAGTATTTT.

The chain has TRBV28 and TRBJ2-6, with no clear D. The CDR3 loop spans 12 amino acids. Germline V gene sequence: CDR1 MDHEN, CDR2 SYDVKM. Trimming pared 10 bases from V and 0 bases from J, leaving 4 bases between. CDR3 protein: CATSSGANVLTF. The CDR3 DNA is TGTGCCACCTCCTCTGGGGCCAACGTCCTGACTTTC.

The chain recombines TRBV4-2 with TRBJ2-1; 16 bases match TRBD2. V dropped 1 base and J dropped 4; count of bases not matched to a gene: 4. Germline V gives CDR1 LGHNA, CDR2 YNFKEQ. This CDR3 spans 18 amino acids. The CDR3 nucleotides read TGTGCCAGCAGCCAAGTGGGACTAGCGGGAGGGATATACAATGAGCAGTTCTTC. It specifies CASSQVGLAGGIYNEQFF.

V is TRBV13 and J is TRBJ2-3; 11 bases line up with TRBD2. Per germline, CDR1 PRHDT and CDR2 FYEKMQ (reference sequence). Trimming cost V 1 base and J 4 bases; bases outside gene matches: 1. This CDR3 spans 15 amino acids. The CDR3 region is CASSLVAGGPDTQYF. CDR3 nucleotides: TGTGCCAGCAGCTTAGTAGCGGGAGGGCCAGATACGCAGTATTTT.

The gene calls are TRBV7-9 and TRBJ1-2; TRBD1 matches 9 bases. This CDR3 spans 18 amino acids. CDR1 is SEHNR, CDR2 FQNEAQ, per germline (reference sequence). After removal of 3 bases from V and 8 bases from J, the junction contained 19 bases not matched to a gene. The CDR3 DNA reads TGTGCCAGCAGCTTCAAAAGTGGGACAGGGAAGGTTTTAGACGGCTACACCTTC. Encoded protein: CASSFKSGTGKVLDGYTF.

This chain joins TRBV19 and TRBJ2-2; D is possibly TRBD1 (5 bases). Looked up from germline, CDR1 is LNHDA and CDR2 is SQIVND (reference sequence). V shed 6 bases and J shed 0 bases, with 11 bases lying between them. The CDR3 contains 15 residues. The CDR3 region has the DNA TGTGCCAGTAGGGTATGGACATCGAACACCGGGGAGCTGTTTTTT. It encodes CASRVWTSNTGELFF.

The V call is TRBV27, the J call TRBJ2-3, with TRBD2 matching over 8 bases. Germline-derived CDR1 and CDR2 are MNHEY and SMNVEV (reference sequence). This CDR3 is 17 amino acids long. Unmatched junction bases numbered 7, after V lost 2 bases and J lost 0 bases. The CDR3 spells CASSLRREVLSTDTQYF. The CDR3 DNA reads TGTGCCAGCAGTTTACGGCGGGAGGTCCTTAGCACAGATACGCAGTATTTT.

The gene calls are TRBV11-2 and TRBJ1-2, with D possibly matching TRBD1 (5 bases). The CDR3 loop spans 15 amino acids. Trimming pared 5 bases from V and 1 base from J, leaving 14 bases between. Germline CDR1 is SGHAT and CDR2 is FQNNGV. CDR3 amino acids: CASSPQAAGNYGYTF. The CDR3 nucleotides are TGTGCCAGCAGCCCACAGGCCGCTGGTAACTATGGCTACACCTTC. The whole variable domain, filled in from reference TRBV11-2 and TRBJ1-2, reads EAGVAQSPRYKIIEKRQSVAFWCNPISGHATLYWYQQILGQGPKLLIQFQNNGVVDDSQLPKDRFSAERLKGVDSTLKIQPAKLEDSAVYLCASSPQAAGNYGYTFGSGTRLTVV.

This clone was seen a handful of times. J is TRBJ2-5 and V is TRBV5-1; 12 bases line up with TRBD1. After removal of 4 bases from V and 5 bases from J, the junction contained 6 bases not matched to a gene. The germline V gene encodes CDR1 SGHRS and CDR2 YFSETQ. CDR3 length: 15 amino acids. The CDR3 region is CASSGGTGGAETQYF. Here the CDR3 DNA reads TGCGCCAGCAGCGGCGGGACAGGGGGCGCGGAGACCCAGTACTTC.

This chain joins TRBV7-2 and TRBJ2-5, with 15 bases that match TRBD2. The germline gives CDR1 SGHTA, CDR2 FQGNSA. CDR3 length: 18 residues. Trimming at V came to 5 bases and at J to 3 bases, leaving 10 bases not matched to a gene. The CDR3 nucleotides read TGTGCCAGCAGCCCAGGACTAGCGGGAGGGCGGGGGGAAGAGACCCAGTACTTC. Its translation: CASSPGLAGGRGEETQYF.

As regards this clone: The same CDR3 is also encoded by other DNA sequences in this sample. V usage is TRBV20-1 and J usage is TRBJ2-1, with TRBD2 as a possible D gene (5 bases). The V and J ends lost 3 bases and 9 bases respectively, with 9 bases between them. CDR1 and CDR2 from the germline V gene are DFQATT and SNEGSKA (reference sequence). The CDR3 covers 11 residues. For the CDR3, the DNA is TGCAGTGCTAGGGGCGGGTCTGAGCAGTTCTTC. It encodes CSARGGSEQFF.

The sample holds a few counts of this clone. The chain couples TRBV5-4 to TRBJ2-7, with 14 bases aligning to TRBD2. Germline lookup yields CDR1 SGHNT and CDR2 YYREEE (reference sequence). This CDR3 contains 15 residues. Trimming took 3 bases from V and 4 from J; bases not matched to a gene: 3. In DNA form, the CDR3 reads TGTGCCAGCAGCTCCGGACTAGCGGGAGGATACGAGCAGTACTTC. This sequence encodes CASSSGLAGGYEQYF.

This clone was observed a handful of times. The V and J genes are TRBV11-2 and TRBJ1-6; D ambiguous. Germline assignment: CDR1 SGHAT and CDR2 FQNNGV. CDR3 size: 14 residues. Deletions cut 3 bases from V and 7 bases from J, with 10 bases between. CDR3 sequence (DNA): TGTGCCAGCAGCTTCGTATCCCGGAATTCACCCCTCCACTTT. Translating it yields CASSFVSRNSPLHF.

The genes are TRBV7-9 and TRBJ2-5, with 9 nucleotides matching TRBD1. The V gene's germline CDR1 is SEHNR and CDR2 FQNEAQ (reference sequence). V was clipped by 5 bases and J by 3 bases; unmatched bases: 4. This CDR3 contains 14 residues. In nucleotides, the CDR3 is TGTGCCAGCAGCCCACAGGGGGCGAAAGAGACCCAGTACTTC. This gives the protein CASSPQGAKETQYF.

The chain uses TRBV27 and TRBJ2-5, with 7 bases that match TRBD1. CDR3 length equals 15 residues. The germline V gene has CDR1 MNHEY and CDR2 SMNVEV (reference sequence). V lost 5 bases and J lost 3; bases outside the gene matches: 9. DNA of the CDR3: TGTGCCAGCAGTATAACGGCCGGGACAGAAGAGACCCAGTACTTC. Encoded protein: CASSITAGTEETQYF.

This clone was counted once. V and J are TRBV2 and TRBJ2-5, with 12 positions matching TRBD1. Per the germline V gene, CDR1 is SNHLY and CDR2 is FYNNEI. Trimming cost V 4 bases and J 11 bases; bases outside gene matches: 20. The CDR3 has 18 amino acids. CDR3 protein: CASSGPVLRDRGREEQYF. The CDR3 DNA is TGTGCCAGCAGTGGCCCAGTCCTCCGGGACAGGGGGCGCGAAGAGCAGTACTTC.

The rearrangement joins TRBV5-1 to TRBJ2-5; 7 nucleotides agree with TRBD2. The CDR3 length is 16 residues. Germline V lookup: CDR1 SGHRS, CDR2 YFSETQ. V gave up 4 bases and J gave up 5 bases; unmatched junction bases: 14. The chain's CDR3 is CASSVGRGDAGETQYF. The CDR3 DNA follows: TGCGCCAGCAGCGTGGGCCGGGGGGACGCAGGGGAGACCCAGTACTTC.

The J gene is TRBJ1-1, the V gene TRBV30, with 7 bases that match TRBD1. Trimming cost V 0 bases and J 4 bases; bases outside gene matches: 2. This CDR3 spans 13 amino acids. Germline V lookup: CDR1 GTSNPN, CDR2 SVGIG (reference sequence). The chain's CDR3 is CAWSVQGLTEAFF. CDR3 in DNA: TGTGCCTGGAGTGTACAGGGGCTCACTGAAGCTTTCTTT.

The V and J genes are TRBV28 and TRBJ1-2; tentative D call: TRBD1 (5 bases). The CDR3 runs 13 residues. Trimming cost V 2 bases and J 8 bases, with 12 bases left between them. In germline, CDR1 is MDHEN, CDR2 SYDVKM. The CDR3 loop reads CASSLRRAGGYTF. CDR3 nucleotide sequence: TGTGCCAGCAGTTTAAGGAGGGCAGGGGGCTACACCTTC.

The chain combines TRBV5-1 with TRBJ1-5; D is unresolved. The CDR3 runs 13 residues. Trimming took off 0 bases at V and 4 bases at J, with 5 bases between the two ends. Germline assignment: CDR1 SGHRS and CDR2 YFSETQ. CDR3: CASSLGENQPQHF. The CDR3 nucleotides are TGCGCCAGCAGCTTGGGAGAGAATCAGCCCCAGCATTTT.

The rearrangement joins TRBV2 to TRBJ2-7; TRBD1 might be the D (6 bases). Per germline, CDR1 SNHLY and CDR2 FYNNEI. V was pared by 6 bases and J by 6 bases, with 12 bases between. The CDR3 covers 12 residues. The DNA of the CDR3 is TGTGCCAGCAGAGGACAGTGGATCGAGCAGTACTTC. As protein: CASRGQWIEQYF.

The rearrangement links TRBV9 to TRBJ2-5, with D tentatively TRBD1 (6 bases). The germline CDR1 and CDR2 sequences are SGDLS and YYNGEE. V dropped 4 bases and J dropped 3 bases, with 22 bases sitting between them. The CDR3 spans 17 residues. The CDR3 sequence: CASSLSGETGPEETQYF. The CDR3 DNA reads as TGTGCCAGCAGCCTCTCTGGGGAGACAGGACCCGAAGAGACCCAGTACTTC.

CDR3 sequence reads: CASSVVGSWTGELFF. Here the CDR3 DNA reads TGTGCCAGCAGCGTAGTCGGGAGCTGGACCGGGGAGCTGTTTTTT. The gene calls are TRBV9 and TRBJ2-2, with D possibly matching TRBD2 (6 bases). CDR3 size: 15 residues. V shed 0 bases and J shed 5 bases, with 11 bases lying between them. CDR1 and CDR2 from the germline V gene are SGDLS and YYNGEE.

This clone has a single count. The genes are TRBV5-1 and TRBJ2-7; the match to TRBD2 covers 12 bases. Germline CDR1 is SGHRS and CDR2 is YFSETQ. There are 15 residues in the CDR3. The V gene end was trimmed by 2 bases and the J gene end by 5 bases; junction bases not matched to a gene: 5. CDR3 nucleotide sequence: TGCGCCAGCAGCTTCAGACTAGCGGGAGTGGACGAGCAGTACTTC. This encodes CASSFRLAGVDEQYF.